The sequence of this T cell receptor beta chain was determined in a study of T cells after yellow fever vaccination. Trimming pared 3 bases from V and 9 bases from J, leaving 11 bases between. CDR1 is KGHSH and CDR2 is LQKENI in the germline V gene. The CDR3 length is 13 residues. This clonotype was seen more than once but under ten times. TCRdb itself ran the 5' RACE reads through MiXCR, one entry per CDR3 protein. The data contain approximately 340,000 distinct CDR3 sequences, 8.5% to 9% of them seen just once; the ten biggest clones take up 18%. The sample in question was PBMCs, obtained on the day of the first yellow fever vaccination. The V call is TRBV18, the J call TRBJ2-2; D might be TRBD1 or TRBD2, each matching 5 bases. The source of this sequence is a young man who received the YFV17D yellow fever vaccine. The CDR3 nucleotides are TGTGCCAGCTCACCGGGACCCCGGAGGGAGCTGTTTTTT. Translation: CASSPGPRRELFF.